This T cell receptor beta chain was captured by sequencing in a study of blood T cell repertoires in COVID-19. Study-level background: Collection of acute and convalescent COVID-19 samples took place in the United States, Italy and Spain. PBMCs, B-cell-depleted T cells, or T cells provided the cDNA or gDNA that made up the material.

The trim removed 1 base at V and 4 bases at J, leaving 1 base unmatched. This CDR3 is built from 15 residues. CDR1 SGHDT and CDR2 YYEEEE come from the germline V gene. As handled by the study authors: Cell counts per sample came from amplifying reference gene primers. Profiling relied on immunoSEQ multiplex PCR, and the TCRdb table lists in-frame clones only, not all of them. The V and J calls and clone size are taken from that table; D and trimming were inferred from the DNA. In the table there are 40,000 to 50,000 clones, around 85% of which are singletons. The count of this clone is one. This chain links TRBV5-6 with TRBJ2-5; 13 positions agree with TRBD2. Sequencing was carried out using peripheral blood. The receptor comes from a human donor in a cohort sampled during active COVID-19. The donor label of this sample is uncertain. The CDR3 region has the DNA TGTGCCAGCAGCTTGAGACTAGCGGGGGGAGAGACCCAGTACTTC. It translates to CASSLRLAGGETQYF.